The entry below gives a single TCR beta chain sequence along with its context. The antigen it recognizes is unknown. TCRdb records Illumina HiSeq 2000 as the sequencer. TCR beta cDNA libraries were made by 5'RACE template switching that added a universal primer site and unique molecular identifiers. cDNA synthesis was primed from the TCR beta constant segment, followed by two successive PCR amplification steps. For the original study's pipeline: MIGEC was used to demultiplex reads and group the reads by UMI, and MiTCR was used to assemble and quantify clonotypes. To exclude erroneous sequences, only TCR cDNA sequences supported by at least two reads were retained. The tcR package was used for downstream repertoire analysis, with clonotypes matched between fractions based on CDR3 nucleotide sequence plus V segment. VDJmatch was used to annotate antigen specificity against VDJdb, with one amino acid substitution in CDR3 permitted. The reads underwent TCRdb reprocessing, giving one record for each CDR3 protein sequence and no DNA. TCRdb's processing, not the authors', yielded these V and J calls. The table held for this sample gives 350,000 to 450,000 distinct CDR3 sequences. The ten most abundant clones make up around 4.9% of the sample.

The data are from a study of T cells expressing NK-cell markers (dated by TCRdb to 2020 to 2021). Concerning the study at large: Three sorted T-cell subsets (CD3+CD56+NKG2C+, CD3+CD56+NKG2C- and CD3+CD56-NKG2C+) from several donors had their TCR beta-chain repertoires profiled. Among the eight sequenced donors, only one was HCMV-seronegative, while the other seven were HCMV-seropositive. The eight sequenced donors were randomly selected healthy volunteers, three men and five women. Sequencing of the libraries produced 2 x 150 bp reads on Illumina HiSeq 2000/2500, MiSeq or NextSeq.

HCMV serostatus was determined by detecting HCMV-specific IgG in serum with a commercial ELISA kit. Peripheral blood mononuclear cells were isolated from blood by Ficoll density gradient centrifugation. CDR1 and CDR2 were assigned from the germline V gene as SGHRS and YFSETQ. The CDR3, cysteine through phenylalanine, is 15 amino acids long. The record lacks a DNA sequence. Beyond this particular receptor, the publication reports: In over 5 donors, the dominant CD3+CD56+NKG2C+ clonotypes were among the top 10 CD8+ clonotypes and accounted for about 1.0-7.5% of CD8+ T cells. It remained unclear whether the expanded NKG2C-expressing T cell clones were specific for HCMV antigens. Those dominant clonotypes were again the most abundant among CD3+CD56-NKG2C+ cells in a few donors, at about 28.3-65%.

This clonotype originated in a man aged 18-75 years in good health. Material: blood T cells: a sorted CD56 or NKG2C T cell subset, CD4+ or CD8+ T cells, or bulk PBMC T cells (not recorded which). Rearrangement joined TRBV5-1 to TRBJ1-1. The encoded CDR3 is CASSLVADRRAEAFF. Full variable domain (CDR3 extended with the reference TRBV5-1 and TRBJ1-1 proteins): KAGVTQTPRYLIKTRGQQVTLSCSPISGHRSVSWYQQTPGQGLQFLFEYFSETQRNKGNFPGRFSGRQFSNSRSEMNVSTLELGDSALYLCASSLVADRRAEAFFGQGTRLTVV.